One sample yielded the 30 T cell receptor beta chains listed below, sequenced in a study of T cells in Graves' hyperthyroidism and ophthalmopathy. RNA transcripts yielded amplified TCR beta CDR3 regions. Primed by the HTBI set, a first-round RT-PCR was run on the TCR CDR3. TCRdb used MiXCR to reprocess the multiplex PCR reads, holding one entry per CDR3 protein. The repertoire includes 500,000 to 600,000 distinct CDR3 sequences, about 45% of them detected once, and under 20% sits in the top ten. Sequenced material: peripheral blood or thyroid tissue (not recorded which). The receptors here all came from an adult woman with Graves' disease, either hyperthyroidism or ophthalmopathy (not recorded which).

This chain connects TRBV10-3 to TRBJ1-5; D ambiguous. There are 13 residues in the CDR3. CDR1 and CDR2 from the germline V gene are ENHRY and SYGVKD. The V end was cut by 10 bases, the J end by 0 bases, with 10 bases between. CDR3 nucleotides: TGTGCCACGCATCAGGATAGCAATCAGCCCCAGCATTTT. It yields the protein CATHQDSNQPQHF.

The chain carries TRBV7-3 and TRBJ2-2, with 9 bases identical to TRBD1. Trimming removed 5 bases from V and 4 bases from J; junction bases left unmatched: 14. The CDR3 loop spans 18 amino acids. The germline V gene encodes CDR1 SGHTA and CDR2 FQGTGA. The CDR3 coding sequence is TGTGCCAGCAGCCCCACAGGGGGCTTGGCGGAACTCACCGGGGAGCTGTTTTTT. Protein: CASSPTGGLAELTGELFF.

V is TRBV29-1 and J is TRBJ1-3; possible D gene TRBD1, 6 bases. Trimming cost V 6 bases and J 2 bases, with 11 bases left between them. Germline V lookup: CDR1 SQVTM, CDR2 ANQGSEA. The CDR3 runs to 13 residues. CDR3 coding DNA: TGCAGCGTCTCGGACAGCACTGGAAACACCATATATTTT. Translating gives CSVSDSTGNTIYF.

This chain uses TRBV7-3 with TRBJ1-1; D is possibly TRBD1 (6 bases). Deletions cut 1 base from V and 5 bases from J, with 14 bases between. Germline V gene lookup returns CDR1 SGHTA and CDR2 FQGTGA. The CDR3 totals 15 residues. The chain's CDR3 is CASSLMGGAWTEAFF. CDR3 coding DNA: TGTGCCAGCAGCTTAATGGGGGGCGCGTGGACTGAAGCTTTCTTT. Full variable domain (outside the CDR3, taken from reference TRBV7-3 and TRBJ1-1): GAGVSQTPSNKVTEKGKYVELRCDPISGHTALYWYRQSLGQGPEFLIYFQGTGAADDSGLPNDRFFAVRPEGSVSTLKIQRTERGDSAVYLCASSLMGGAWTEAFFGQGTRLTVV.

V usage is TRBV20-1 and J usage is TRBJ1-5; D is undetermined. This CDR3 is built from 13 residues. V dropped 2 bases and J dropped 5 bases, with 10 bases sitting between them. The germline gives CDR1 DFQATT, CDR2 SNEGSKA (reference sequence). Here the CDR3 reads CSARSPPHQPQHF. CDR3 in DNA: TGCAGTGCTAGATCGCCGCCGCATCAGCCCCAGCATTTT.

This clonotype was recorded at least ten times. This chain links TRBV7-2 with TRBJ2-7; TRBD1 might be the D (6 bases). The CDR3 is 15 amino acids. Per the germline V gene, CDR1 is SGHTA and CDR2 is FQGNSA. V gave up 5 bases and J gave up 2 bases, with 16 bases separating them. CDR3 sequence reads: CASSLAQGVPYEQYF. CDR3 nucleotides: TGTGCCAGCAGCCTTGCACAGGGAGTCCCCTACGAGCAGTACTTC.

This clonotype was observed a single time. V usage is TRBV19 and J usage is TRBJ2-7; D gene unclear. The V and J ends lost 11 bases and 5 bases respectively, with 10 bases between them. This CDR3 has 10 residues. CDR1 LNHDA and CDR2 SQIVND come from the germline V gene (reference sequence). The CDR3 nucleotides are TGTGCCGGTCTATGGGACGAGCAGTACTTC. Translation gives CAGLWDEQYF.

The sample holds many counts of this clonotype. The gene calls are TRBV7-9 and TRBJ1-1; 7 nucleotides align to TRBD1. V dropped 6 bases and J dropped 6; count of bases not matched to a gene: 13. CDR3 length equals 15 residues. Germline loops: CDR1 SEHNR, CDR2 FQNEAQ (reference sequence). The CDR3, as DNA: TGTGCCAGCAGTTTCAGACGGACAGGTGTTGCTGAAGCTTTCTTT. Translation: CASSFRRTGVAEAFF.

This clonotype was picked up many times. The chain combines TRBV7-9 with TRBJ2-7; perhaps TRBD1 as D (5 bases). This CDR3 is 14 amino acids long. Germline V CDR1 and CDR2: SEHNR, FQNEAQ (reference sequence). The V end was cut by 5 bases, the J end by 3 bases, with 14 bases between. This CDR3 reads CASSHDSSYYEQYF. The DNA for the CDR3 is TGTGCCAGCAGCCACGACAGCTCTTACTACGAGCAGTACTTC.

This clonotype was detected ten times or more. The chain uses TRBV30 and TRBJ1-5; D is uncertain. V lost 0 bases and J 10 bases, leaving 13 bases between the germline ends. In germline, CDR1 is GTSNPN, CDR2 SVGIG (reference sequence). The CDR3 is 13 amino acids. As DNA, the CDR3 is TGTGCCTGGAGTGTAGGGCAGACCCAACCCCAGCATTTT. Encoded protein: CAWSVGQTQPQHF. Filled out from reference TRBV30 and TRBJ1-5, the complete variable domain reads SQTIHQWPATLVQPVGSPLSLECTVEGTSNPNLYWYRQAAGRGLQLLFYSVGIGQISSEVPQNLSASRPQDRQFILSSKKLLLSDSGFYLCAWSVGQTQPQHFGDGTRLSIL.

This clonotype was seen more than once but under ten times. The V call is TRBV20-1, the J call TRBJ2-1; possibly TRBD2 for D (6 bases). CDR3 size: 15 residues. With 6 bases removed from V and 5 bases from J, the gap between germline ends came to 20 bases. The V gene's germline CDR1 is DFQATT and CDR2 SNEGSKA (reference sequence). CDR3 region: CSALPLLATNNEQFF. In DNA form, the CDR3 reads TGCAGTGCCTTACCCCTGCTAGCGACGAACAATGAGCAGTTCTTC.

This sequence joins TRBV24-1 and TRBJ1-1; a possible D gene is TRBD1 (5 bases). Germline values: CDR1 KGHDR, CDR2 SFDVKD. This CDR3 has 14 amino acids. In DNA form, the CDR3 reads TGTGCTGCCAGTTCCCGGACACGAACCGCTGAAGCTTTCTTT. This translates into CAASSRTRTAEAFF.

This clonotype was seen repeatedly, ten times or more. The chain uses TRBV20-1 and TRBJ2-2, with 9 bases lining up with TRBD2. The CDR3 contains 15 residues. CDR1 and CDR2 (germline): DFQATT, SNEGSKA (reference sequence). The J segment lost 6 bases and the V segment lost 5 bases, leaving 10 bases of the junction unmatched. CDR3 protein: CSASLAGNLAGELFF. Here the CDR3 DNA reads TGCAGTGCTTCTCTAGCGGGAAATCTGGCCGGGGAGCTGTTTTTT.

V gene TRBV10-3 combines with J gene TRBJ1-1, with a possible D match to TRBD1 (5 bases). Germline CDR1 is ENHRY and CDR2 is SYGVKD. This CDR3 contains 14 residues. The V and J ends lost 4 bases and 0 bases respectively, with 9 bases between them. CDR3 sequence reads: CAISAGRMNTEAFF. The CDR3 DNA reads TGTGCCATCAGTGCAGGGAGAATGAACACTGAAGCTTTCTTT.

This clonotype was picked up many times. J is TRBJ2-2 and V is TRBV5-4; D not resolved. V was clipped by 7 bases and J by 6 bases, with 10 bases between them. This CDR3 has 12 residues. Looked up from germline, CDR1 is SGHNT and CDR2 is YYREEE (reference sequence). This chain's CDR3 is CASSIPPGELFF. The CDR3 DNA reads as TGTGCCAGCTCTATTCCGCCCGGGGAGCTGTTTTTT. The whole variable domain, filled in from reference TRBV5-4 and TRBJ2-2, reads ETGVTQSPTHLIKTRGQQVTLRCSSQSGHNTVSWYQQALGQGPQFIFQYYREEENGRGNFPPRFSGLQFPNYSSELNVNALELDDSALYLCASSIPPGELFFGEGSRLTVL.

CDR3 residues: CASTTGQGVRKLFF. The CDR3 region has the DNA TGTGCCAGCACGACAGGACAGGGAGTGAGGAAACTGTTTTTT. This sequence joins TRBV2 and TRBJ1-4, with 8 bases lining up with TRBD1. CDR3 length: 14 residues. Germline V gives CDR1 SNHLY, CDR2 FYNNEI. The V segment lost 7 bases and the J segment 11 bases; nucleotides outside the gene matches: 12.

This clonotype was picked up a small number of times. This CDR3 reads CASSLRQGAGEKLFF. The CDR3 DNA follows: TGTGCCAGCAGTTTGAGACAGGGGGCGGGTGAAAAACTGTTTTTT. This rearrangement joins TRBV12-3 or TRBV12-4 to TRBJ1-4; 10 bases match TRBD1. CDR3 size: 15 residues. The V segment lost 3 bases and the J segment 7 bases; nucleotides outside the gene matches: 5.

V gene TRBV6-2 or TRBV6-3 combines with J gene TRBJ1-1; 7 nucleotides line up with TRBD1. With V trimmed by 3 bases and J by 6 bases, 7 bases remained unmatched. Germline values: CDR1 MNHEY, CDR2 SVGEGT. The CDR3 extends over 14 amino acids. CDR3 in amino acids: CASSYDREVAEAFF. CDR3 nucleotides: TGTGCCAGCAGTTATGACAGGGAGGTGGCTGAAGCTTTCTTT.

At least ten counts were recorded for this clonotype. The chain joins TRBV2 to TRBJ1-6, with no clear D. V was shortened by 7 bases and J by 5 bases, with 3 bases between the two germline ends. Germline assignment: CDR1 SNHLY and CDR2 FYNNEI. The CDR3 is 11 amino acids. The DNA for the CDR3 is TGTGCCAGCACGAATAATTCACCCCTCCACTTT. It translates to CASTNNSPLHF.

The chain uses TRBV20-1 and TRBJ1-5; no clear D gene. V lost 3 bases to trimming and J lost 4 bases, with 10 bases between them. The CDR3 extends over 13 amino acids. Per the germline V gene, CDR1 is DFQATT and CDR2 is SNEGSKA (reference sequence). CDR3 DNA: TGCAGTGCTAGCAGGCAGATTAATCAGCCCCAGCATTTT. This gives the protein CSASRQINQPQHF.

The chain recombines TRBV15 with TRBJ2-2; perhaps TRBD2 as D (5 bases). Trimming took 5 bases from V and 1 from J, leaving 5 bases between them. Germline V gene sequence: CDR1 LNHNV, CDR2 YYDKDF (reference sequence). The CDR3 runs 13 residues. The CDR3: CATSGRNTGELFF. The CDR3 DNA follows: TGTGCCACCAGCGGGAGGAACACCGGGGAGCTGTTTTTT.

This clonotype appeared many times. The chain employs TRBV6-6 and TRBJ2-7, with TRBD2 matching 7 bases. V lost 4 bases, J lost 3 bases, and 6 bases stayed unmatched. The CDR3 consists of 14 residues. Germline CDR1 and CDR2: MNHNY and SVGAGI (reference sequence). The CDR3 DNA sequence: TGTGCCAGCAGTTGGCCTAGCGGTCGCTACGAGCAGTACTTC. Translating it yields CASSWPSGRYEQYF.

The gene calls are TRBV15 and TRBJ1-1; a weak D match, TRBD1 (5 bases). Germline CDR1 and CDR2: LNHNV and YYDKDF (reference sequence). Deletions cut 3 bases from V and 1 base from J, with 12 bases between. This CDR3 comprises 15 residues. CDR3: CATSSVGLRNTEAFF. The CDR3 DNA is TGTGCCACCAGCAGTGTGGGACTTAGGAACACTGAAGCTTTCTTT.

This chain connects TRBV7-6 to TRBJ2-3, with 11 bases matching TRBD2. Looked up from germline, CDR1 is SGHVS and CDR2 is FNYEAQ. J was trimmed by 2 bases and V by 5 bases; bases with no gene match: 3. This CDR3 has 15 residues. The CDR3 nucleotides are TGTGCCAGCAGCAATAGCGGGAGGGCCACAGATACGCAGTATTTT. Translation: CASSNSGRATDTQYF. Supplemented by reference TRBV7-6 and TRBJ2-3, the full variable domain reads GAGVSQSPRYKVTKRGQDVALRCDPISGHVSLYWYRQALGQGPEFLTYFNYEAQQDKSGLPNDRFSAERPEGSISTLTIQRTEQRDSAMYRCASSNSGRATDTQYFGPGTRLTVL.

Comments on this clonotype: Because the CDR3 is missing its conserved closing phenylalanine or tryptophan, this is likely a read error. The limits of the CDR3 on the DNA are not certain, so only TCRdb's listed CDR3 is given. The chain couples TRBV15 to TRBJ2-2. The CDR3 length is 8 residues, termini included. Germline lookup yields CDR1 LNHNV and CDR2 YYDKDF (reference sequence). The CDR3 sequence is CATSREAA.

This clonotype was detected ten times or more. CDR3 DNA: TGTGCCAGCAGCTCAGGAGACCAAGAGACCCAGTACTTC. It codes for CASSSGDQETQYF. This rearrangement joins TRBV5-8 to TRBJ2-5; D is unclear. V lost 3 bases and J 0 bases, leaving 6 bases between the germline ends. The CDR3 sequence is 13 residues long. From germline, CDR1 is SGHTS and CDR2 YDEGEE.

This clonotype was recorded many times. V usage is TRBV11-2 and J usage is TRBJ2-7; a possible D gene is TRBD2 (5 bases). Per germline, CDR1 SGHAT and CDR2 FQNNGV. V gave up 1 base and J gave up 8 bases, with 15 bases separating them. The CDR3 runs 14 residues. The CDR3 sequence is CASSLVGLSSQQYF. CDR3 in DNA: TGTGCCAGCAGCTTAGTTGGACTCTCCTCGCAGCAGTACTTC.

This clonotype has a count of ten or more. The V gene is TRBV2, the J gene TRBJ1-4, with a tentative D call TRBD1 (5 bases). Trimming stripped 5 bases from V and 0 bases from J, with 10 bases between. Germline V gene sequence: CDR1 SNHLY, CDR2 FYNNEI. The CDR3 consists of 15 residues. The CDR3 here is CASSFQGATNEKLFF. In DNA, the CDR3 is TGTGCCAGCAGTTTTCAGGGCGCAACTAATGAAAAACTGTTTTTT.

This clonotype appeared many times. V usage is TRBV7-2 and J usage is TRBJ2-7, with no clear D. Per the germline V gene, CDR1 is SGHTA and CDR2 is FQGNSA. The CDR3 totals 14 residues. Deletions cut 3 bases from V and 3 bases from J, with 12 bases between. As DNA, the CDR3 is TGTGCCAGCAGCTTTTTAGGAGTCGGCTACGAGCAGTACTTC. This translates into CASSFLGVGYEQYF.

This clonotype was seen at least ten times. The chain carries TRBV4-1 and TRBJ2-7; TRBD2 matches 7 bases. Germline values: CDR1 MGHRA, CDR2 YSYEKL. This CDR3 is built from 16 residues. V was clipped by 1 base and J by 4 bases; unmatched bases: 10. This CDR3 reads CASSQAHRASGYEQYF. The CDR3 nucleotides read TGCGCCAGCAGCCAAGCTCACCGGGCTAGCGGTTACGAGCAGTACTTC.